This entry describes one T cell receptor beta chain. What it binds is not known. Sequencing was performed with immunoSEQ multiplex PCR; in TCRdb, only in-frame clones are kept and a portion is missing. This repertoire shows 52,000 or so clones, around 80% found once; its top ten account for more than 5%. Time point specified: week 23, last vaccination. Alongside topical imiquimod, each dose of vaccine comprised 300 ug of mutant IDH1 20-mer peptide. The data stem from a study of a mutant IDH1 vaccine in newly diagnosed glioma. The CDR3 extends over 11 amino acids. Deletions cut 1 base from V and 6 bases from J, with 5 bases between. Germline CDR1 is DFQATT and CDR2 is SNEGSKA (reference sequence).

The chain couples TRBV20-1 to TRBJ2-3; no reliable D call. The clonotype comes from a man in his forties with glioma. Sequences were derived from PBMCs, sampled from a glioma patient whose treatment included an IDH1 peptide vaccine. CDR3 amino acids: CSARVGDTQYF. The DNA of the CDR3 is TGCAGTGCTAGAGTAGGTGATACGCAGTATTTT.